Below, 28 T cell receptor beta chains from the same sample are listed, as sequenced in a study of STAT5B mutations in CD4+ large granular lymphocyte leukemia. Assay used: immunoSEQ multiplex PCR; TCRdb lists only in-frame clones, some missing. The sample holds 45,000 or so clones; 65% to 90% are singletons and the top ten take about 3%. The sample taken for sequencing was CD4+ T cells from blood buffy coats. The receptors shown here come from a human donor in good health.

Only one count was recorded for this clone. This sequence joins TRBV5-1 and TRBJ2-5; the D gene is possibly TRBD1 (5 bases). Trimming removed 4 bases from V and 5 bases from J, with 15 bases in between. The CDR3 is 14 residues long. Germline V CDR1 and CDR2: SGHRS, YFSETQ. Here the CDR3 reads CASSGQGRLETQYF. Written as DNA, the CDR3 is TGCGCCAGCAGCGGGCAGGGCAGATTGGAGACCCAGTACTTC. The whole variable domain, remainder taken from reference TRBV5-1 and TRBJ2-5, is KAGVTQTPRYLIKTRGQQVTLSCSPISGHRSVSWYQQTPGQGLQFLFEYFSETQRNKGNFPGRFSGRQFSNSRSEMNVSTLELGDSALYLCASSGQGRLETQYFGPGTRLLVL.

This chain links TRBV7-2 with TRBJ2-7, with 7 nucleotides matching TRBD2. Germline CDR1 SGHTA, CDR2 FQGNSA. V lost 3 bases and J lost 4; bases outside the gene matches: 12. The CDR3 runs 16 residues. DNA for the CDR3: TGTGCCAGCAGCTTGGGGGGGACGGGGATACATTACGAGCAGTACTTC. Residues: CASSLGGTGIHYEQYF. The entire variable domain, with the rest obtained from reference TRBV7-2 and TRBJ2-7, is as follows: GAGVSQSPSNKVTEKGKDVELRCDPISGHTALYWYRQSLGQGLEFLIYFQGNSAPDKSGLPSDRFSAERTGGSVSTLTIQRTQQEDSAVYLCASSLGGTGIHYEQYFGPGTRLTVT.

The CDR3 DNA reads TGTGCCAGCAGCGTCCGAGGGGACTCCCCGAACGAGCAGTACTTC. This translates into CASSVRGDSPNEQYF. The V call is TRBV9, the J call TRBJ2-7, with TRBD2 as a possible D gene (6 bases). V was trimmed by 2 bases and J by 5 bases, leaving 17 bases between them. CDR3 length: 15 residues. The germline V gene encodes CDR1 SGDLS and CDR2 YYNGEE.

This clone was found once. The chain joins TRBV9 to TRBJ1-2; 9 bases are shared with TRBD1. Germline loops: CDR1 SGDLS, CDR2 YYNGEE. J was trimmed by 4 bases and V by 0 bases; bases with no gene match: 13. This CDR3 contains 18 residues. The DNA for the CDR3 is TGTGCCAGCAGCGTAGACGCAAATACCCACAGGGGGCCCTATGGCTACACCTTC. It yields the protein CASSVDANTHRGPYGYTF.

V usage is TRBV19 and J usage is TRBJ1-5; D is ambiguous. V lost 3 bases to trimming and J lost 11 bases, with 17 bases between them. The CDR3 runs to 14 residues. Germline loops: CDR1 LNHDA, CDR2 SQIVND (reference sequence). The CDR3 here is CASSIEQPPVAQHF. DNA for the CDR3: TGTGCCAGTAGTATTGAGCAGCCCCCAGTAGCCCAGCATTTT.

This chain links TRBV9 with TRBJ2-3, with D perhaps TRBD1 or TRBD2 (5 bases each). Trimming shortened V by 5 bases and J by 0 bases, and 10 bases separated the two germline ends. The CDR3 runs 14 residues. Germline loops: CDR1 SGDLS, CDR2 YYNGEE. CDR3 protein: CASRGDLSTDTQYF. The CDR3, as DNA: TGTGCCAGCAGGGGGGACCTAAGCACAGATACGCAGTATTTT.

Here the CDR3 reads CASSESVEQYF. In nucleotides, the CDR3 is TGTGCCAGCAGTGAATCTGTCGAGCAGTACTTC. The chain is built from TRBV25-1 and TRBJ2-7; D gene ambiguous. Germline loops: CDR1 MGHDK, CDR2 SYGVNS. Between the trimmed V and J ends, which lost 1 base and 6 bases, there was a span of 4 bases. The CDR3 runs to 11 residues.

The chain links TRBV27 to TRBJ2-2; possible D gene TRBD2, 5 bases. Germline CDR1 reads MNHEY; CDR2 reads SMNVEV (reference sequence). This CDR3 spans 12 amino acids. The germline V and J ends were trimmed by 7 bases and 3 bases, with 6 bases remaining between them. CDR3 DNA sequence: TGTGCCAGCACCGGGGACACCGGGGAGCTGTTTTTT. This encodes CASTGDTGELFF.

The chain is built from TRBV2 and TRBJ2-1, with 7 bases matching TRBD2. Germline-derived CDR1 and CDR2 are SNHLY and FYNNEI. This CDR3 contains 16 residues. J gave up 8 bases and V 9 bases, and 19 bases lay outside the gene matches. Here the CDR3 reads CASLSGRTTQFHEQFF. In nucleotides, the CDR3 is TGTGCCAGTTTATCCGGGAGGACTACCCAATTCCATGAGCAGTTCTTC.

This clone was seen a few times. V is TRBV6-1 and J is TRBJ1-2; 7 nucleotides line up with TRBD1. The germline gives CDR1 MNHNS, CDR2 SASEGT. The CDR3 spans 13 residues. Trimming took 6 bases from V and 8 from J; bases not matched to a gene: 9. The CDR3 nucleotides are TGTGCCAGCAGAACAGGGGCCGAGGGGGGCTACACCTTC. Translating gives CASRTGAEGGYTF.

The V and J genes are TRBV6-4 and TRBJ2-7; D remains unclear. Trimming removed 4 bases from V and 12 bases from J, with 16 bases in between. This CDR3 is 12 amino acids long. Germline lookup yields CDR1 MRHNA and CDR2 SNTAGT. CDR3 DNA sequence: TGTGCCAGCAGTGCCCCAGTCCCAGGATCGTACTTC. Its translation: CASSAPVPGSYF.

The V gene is TRBV28, the J gene TRBJ2-7; TRBD2 might be the D (5 bases). This CDR3 region has 14 residues. The germline V and J ends were trimmed by 5 bases and 4 bases, with 15 bases remaining between them. Looked up from germline, CDR1 is MDHEN and CDR2 is SYDVKM. In nucleotides, the CDR3 is TGTGCCAGCAGTCCTTGGAGCGGAAATTACGAGCAGTACTTC. Translated: CASSPWSGNYEQYF. Complete variable domain (other parts from reference TRBV28 and TRBJ2-7): DVKVTQSSRYLVKRTGEKVFLECVQDMDHENMFWYRQDPGLGLRLIYFSYDVKMKEKGDIPEGYSVSREKKERFSLILESASTNQTSMYLCASSPWSGNYEQYFGPGTRLTVT.

This clone was found a few times. The chain uses TRBV7-9 and TRBJ2-1; D is ambiguous. This CDR3 has 13 amino acids. CDR1 SEHNR and CDR2 FQNEAQ come from the germline V gene (reference sequence). Trimming took off 3 bases at V and 4 bases at J, with 7 bases between the two ends. The CDR3 DNA follows: TGTGCCAGCAGCTTTTCTAGTTACAATGAGCAGTTCTTC. This codes for CASSFSSYNEQFF.

The V and J genes are TRBV29-1 and TRBJ2-2; D perhaps matches TRBD1 (6 bases). Looked up from germline, CDR1 is SQVTM and CDR2 is ANQGSEA. Trimming pared 4 bases from V and 7 bases from J, leaving 13 bases between. CDR3 length equals 13 residues. The CDR3 bases are TGCAGCGTTGTACAGGGTTATGACGGGGAGCTGTTTTTT. Its protein product is CSVVQGYDGELFF.

V gene TRBV18 combines with J gene TRBJ1-2; 7 nucleotides align to TRBD1. CDR1 KGHSH and CDR2 LQKENI come from the germline V gene. J lost 3 bases, V lost 5 bases, and 6 bases had no gene match. This CDR3 is 14 amino acids long. CDR3 protein: CASSTTGVYYGYTF. The CDR3 nucleotides are TGTGCCAGCTCAACAACAGGGGTCTACTATGGCTACACCTTC.

The chain recombines TRBV10-3 with TRBJ2-2; D is undetermined. Germline values: CDR1 ENHRY, CDR2 SYGVKD. This CDR3 contains 11 residues. V gave up 6 bases and J gave up 2 bases, with 1 base separating them. DNA of the CDR3: TGTGCCATCAGAAACACCGGGGAGCTGTTTTTT. Amino acids: CAIRNTGELFF.

The gene calls are TRBV7-3 and TRBJ2-5; 10 bases match TRBD1. Per the germline V gene, CDR1 is SGHTA and CDR2 is FQGTGA. The CDR3 covers 16 residues. V lost 5 bases, J lost 5 bases, and 11 bases stayed unmatched. CDR3 residues: CASSLRTGGISETQYF. In DNA, the CDR3 is TGTGCCAGCAGCCTCCGGACAGGGGGGATTTCGGAGACCCAGTACTTC.

The rearrangement joins TRBV4-1 to TRBJ1-1, with TRBD1 identical over 9 bases. This CDR3 is built from 14 residues. The V gene end was trimmed by 3 bases and the J gene end by 4 bases; junction bases not matched to a gene: 3. Germline CDR1 is MGHRA and CDR2 is YSYEKL. CDR3 in DNA: TGCGCCAGCAGCCATATGGACAGGGGCACTGAAGCTTTCTTT. It is translated as CASSHMDRGTEAFF.

This clone has only a few counts. The rearrangement links TRBV18 to TRBJ2-5; the D call may be TRBD1 or TRBD2 (5 bases each). The CDR3 is 14 residues long. Trimming shortened V by 3 bases and J by 5 bases, and 13 bases separated the two germline ends. Germline V gives CDR1 KGHSH, CDR2 LQKENI. The CDR3 loop is CASSPFDGAETQYF. The CDR3 DNA is TGTGCCAGCTCACCCTTCGACGGGGCCGAGACCCAGTACTTC.

For this clone: A read error may account for a junction end that differs from germline. J is TRBJ1-3 and V is TRBV30; the D is unclear. CDR1 GTSNPN and CDR2 SVGIG come from the germline V gene (reference sequence). The length of the CDR3 is 11 residues. CDR3 DNA sequence: TGTGCCTGGAGCTCTGAAAACACCATATATTTT. Translated, it gives CAWSSENTIYF.

The V gene is TRBV13, the J gene TRBJ2-1, with 7 bases aligning to TRBD2. This CDR3 contains 14 residues. The trim removed 6 bases at V and 9 bases at J, leaving 11 bases unmatched. CDR1 and CDR2 (germline): PRHDT, FYEKMQ (reference sequence). The DNA for the CDR3 is TGTGCCAGCAGTCGGACTCCGGGGGGAAGTGAGCAGTTCTTC. Its translation is CASSRTPGGSEQFF.

This chain connects TRBV13 to TRBJ2-7; maybe TRBD1 (5 bases). Germline V gene data show CDR1 as PRHDT and CDR2 as FYEKMQ (reference sequence). There are 12 residues in the CDR3. V dropped 5 bases and J dropped 4 bases, with 9 bases sitting between them. The CDR3 reads CASSPRQYEQYF. The CDR3 coding sequence is TGTGCCAGCAGCCCCAGACAGTACGAGCAGTACTTC.

This chain joins TRBV6-4 and TRBJ2-1, with 11 bases that match TRBD2. Trimming took 4 bases from V and 5 from J; bases not matched to a gene: 7. This CDR3 comprises 16 residues. Germline CDR1 and CDR2: MRHNA and SNTAGT. CDR3 residues: CASSVGSSGRHNEQFF. The CDR3 coding sequence is TGTGCCAGCAGTGTGGGGTCTAGCGGGAGGCACAATGAGCAGTTCTTC.

This clone was seen just once. The rearrangement links TRBV7-3 to TRBJ2-1, with D tentatively TRBD1 (5 bases). Germline CDR1 and CDR2: SGHTA and FQGTGA. Trimming stripped 5 bases from V and 9 bases from J, with 11 bases between. The CDR3 is made up of 12 amino acids. CDR3: CASSQRGTEQFF. DNA of the CDR3: TGTGCCAGCAGCCAAAGGGGTACTGAGCAGTTCTTC.

V and J are TRBV5-1 and TRBJ2-3; either TRBD1 or TRBD2 may supply D (5 bases each). The V end was cut by 2 bases, the J end by 3 bases, with 10 bases between. Germline V gene data show CDR1 as SGHRS and CDR2 as YFSETQ. The CDR3 runs to 14 residues. The DNA of the CDR3 is TGCGCCAGCAGCTTTGGTGGGGGAACAGATACGCAGTATTTT. Its translation: CASSFGGGTDTQYF.

As for this clone: Its ends do not fully match the called genes, so a read error is possible. The chain combines TRBV15 with TRBJ2-1; 10 bases match TRBD1. The CDR3 loop spans 16 amino acids. Germline V gene sequence: CDR1 LNHNV, CDR2 YYDKDF (reference sequence). The CDR3 DNA follows: TGTGCCACCAGGAGAGGCGTGGACAGGGGGGCAAATGAGCAGTTCTTC. Protein sequence: CATRRGVDRGANEQFF.

This sequence joins TRBV30 and TRBJ1-4, with no clear D. V was pared by 1 base and J by 8 bases, with 23 bases between. There are 17 residues in the CDR3. CDR1 GTSNPN and CDR2 SVGIG come from the germline V gene (reference sequence). The CDR3 sequence: CAWSGTTRRMTREKLFF. The CDR3, as DNA: TGTGCCTGGAGTGGAACGACCCGTAGGATGACCCGCGAAAAACTGTTTTTT.

The sample holds one count of this clone. The chain has TRBV6-5 and TRBJ2-2; D is possibly TRBD1 or TRBD2 (6 bases each). V shed 2 bases and J shed 7 bases, with 14 bases lying between them. The CDR3 contains 15 residues. Germline CDR1 is MNHEY and CDR2 is SVGAGI. For the CDR3, the DNA is TGTGCCAGCAGTTACCGTCCGGGGGCCGGCGGGGAGCTGTTTTTT. Translating it yields CASSYRPGAGGELFF.